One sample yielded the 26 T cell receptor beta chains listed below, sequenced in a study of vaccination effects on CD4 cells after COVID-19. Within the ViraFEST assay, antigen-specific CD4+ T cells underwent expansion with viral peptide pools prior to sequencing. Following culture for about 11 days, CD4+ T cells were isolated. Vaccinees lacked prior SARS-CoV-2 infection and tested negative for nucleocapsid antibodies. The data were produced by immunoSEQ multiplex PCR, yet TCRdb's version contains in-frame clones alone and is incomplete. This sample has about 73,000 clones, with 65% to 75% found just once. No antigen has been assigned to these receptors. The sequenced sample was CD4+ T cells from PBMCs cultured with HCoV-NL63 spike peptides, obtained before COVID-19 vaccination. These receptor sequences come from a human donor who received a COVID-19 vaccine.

This CDR3 reads CATSAGTPALGYTF. The CDR3 DNA reads TGTGCCACCAGTGCCGGGACCCCAGCCCTTGGCTACACCTTC. The rearrangement joins TRBV24-1 to TRBJ1-2; maybe TRBD1 (5 bases). This CDR3 contains 14 residues. Deletions cut 5 bases from V and 7 bases from J, with 16 bases between. Germline lookup yields CDR1 KGHDR and CDR2 SFDVKD.

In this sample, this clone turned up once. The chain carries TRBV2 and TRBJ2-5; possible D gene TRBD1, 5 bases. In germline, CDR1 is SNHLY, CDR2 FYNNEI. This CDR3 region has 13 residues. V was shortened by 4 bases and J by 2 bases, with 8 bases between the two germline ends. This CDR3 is CASSANRQETQYF. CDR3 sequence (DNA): TGTGCCAGCAGTGCAAACAGGCAAGAGACCCAGTACTTC.

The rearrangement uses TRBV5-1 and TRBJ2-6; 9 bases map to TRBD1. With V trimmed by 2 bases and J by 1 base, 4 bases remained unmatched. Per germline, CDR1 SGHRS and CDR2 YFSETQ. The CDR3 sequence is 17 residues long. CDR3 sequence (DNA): TGCGCCAGCAGCTTTGGACAGGGGAGTTCTGGGGCCAACGTCCTGACTTTC. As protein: CASSFGQGSSGANVLTF.

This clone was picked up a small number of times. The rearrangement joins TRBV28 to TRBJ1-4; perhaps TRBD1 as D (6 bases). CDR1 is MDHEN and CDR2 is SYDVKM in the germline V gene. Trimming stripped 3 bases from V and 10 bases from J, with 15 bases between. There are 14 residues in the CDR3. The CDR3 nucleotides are TGTGCCAGCAGTTTGGTACAGGGATGGCGAAAACTGTTTTTT. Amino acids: CASSLVQGWRKLFF.

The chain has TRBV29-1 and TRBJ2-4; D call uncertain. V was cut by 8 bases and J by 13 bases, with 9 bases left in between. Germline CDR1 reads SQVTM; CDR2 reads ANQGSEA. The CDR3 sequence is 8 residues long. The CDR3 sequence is CSSPGQYF. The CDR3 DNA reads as TGCAGCTCCCCCGGCCAGTACTTC. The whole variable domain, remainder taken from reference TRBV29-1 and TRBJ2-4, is SAVISQKPSRDICQRGTSLTIQCQVDSQVTMMFWYRQQPGQSLTLIATANQGSEATYESGFVIDKFPISRPNLTFSTLTVSNMSPEDSSIYLCSSPGQYFGAGTRLSVL.

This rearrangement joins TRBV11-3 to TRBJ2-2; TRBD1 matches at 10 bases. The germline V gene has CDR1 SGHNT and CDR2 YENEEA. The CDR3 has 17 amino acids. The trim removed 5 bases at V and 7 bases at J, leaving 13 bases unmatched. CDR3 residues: CASSHRDRGGLGGELFF. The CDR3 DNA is TGTGCCAGCAGCCACCGGGACAGGGGAGGTCTTGGCGGGGAGCTGTTTTTT.

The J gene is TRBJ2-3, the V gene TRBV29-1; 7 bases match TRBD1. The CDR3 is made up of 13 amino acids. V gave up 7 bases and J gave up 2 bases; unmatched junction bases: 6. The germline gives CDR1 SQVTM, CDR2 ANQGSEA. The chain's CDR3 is CSAYRGDTDTQYF. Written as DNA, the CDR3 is TGCAGCGCCTACAGGGGAGACACAGATACGCAGTATTTT.

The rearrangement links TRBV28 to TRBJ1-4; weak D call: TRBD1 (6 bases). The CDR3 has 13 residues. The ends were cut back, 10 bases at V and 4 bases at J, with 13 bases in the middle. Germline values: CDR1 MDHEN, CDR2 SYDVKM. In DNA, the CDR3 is TGTGCCATCACCGACAGGATTAATGAAAAACTGTTTTTT. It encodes CAITDRINEKLFF.

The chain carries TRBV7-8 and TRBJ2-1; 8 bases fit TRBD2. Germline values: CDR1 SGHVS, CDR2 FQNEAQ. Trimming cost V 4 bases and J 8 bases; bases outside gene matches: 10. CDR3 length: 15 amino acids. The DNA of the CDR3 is TGTGCCAGCAGCTCACAGCGGGGGCCTACTGATGAGCAGTTCTTC. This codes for CASSSQRGPTDEQFF.

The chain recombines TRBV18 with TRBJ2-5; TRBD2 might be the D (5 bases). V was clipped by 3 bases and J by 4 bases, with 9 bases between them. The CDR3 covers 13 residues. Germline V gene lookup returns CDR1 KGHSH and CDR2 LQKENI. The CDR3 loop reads CASSPLEAETQYF. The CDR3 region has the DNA TGTGCCAGCTCACCTCTGGAGGCAGAGACCCAGTACTTC.

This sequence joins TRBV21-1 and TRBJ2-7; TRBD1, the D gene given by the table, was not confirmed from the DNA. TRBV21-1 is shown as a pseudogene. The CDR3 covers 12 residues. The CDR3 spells CASSSTEYEQYV. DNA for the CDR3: TGTGCCAGCAGCTCGACAGAATACGAGCAGTACGTC.

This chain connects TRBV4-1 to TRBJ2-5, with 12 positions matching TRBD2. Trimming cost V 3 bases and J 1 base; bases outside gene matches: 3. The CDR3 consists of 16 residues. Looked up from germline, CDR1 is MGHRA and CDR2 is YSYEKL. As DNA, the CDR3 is TGCGCCAGCAGCCAGACTAGCGGGGGTTCCCAAGAGACCCAGTACTTC. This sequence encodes CASSQTSGGSQETQYF.

CDR3 DNA: TGTGCCAGTAGTATTCAACTAGCGGGGGGGGGAGAGCACGGGGAGCTGTTTTTT. Encoded protein: CASSIQLAGGGEHGELFF. The chain uses TRBV19 and TRBJ2-2; 13 nucleotides line up with TRBD2. V shed 3 bases and J 7 bases; nucleotides not matched to a gene: 11. The CDR3 covers 18 residues. Germline V gene lookup returns CDR1 LNHDA and CDR2 SQIVND (reference sequence).

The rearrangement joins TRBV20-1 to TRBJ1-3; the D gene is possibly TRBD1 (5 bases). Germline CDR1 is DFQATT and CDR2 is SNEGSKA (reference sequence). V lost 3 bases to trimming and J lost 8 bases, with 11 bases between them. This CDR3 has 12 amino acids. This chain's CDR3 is CSASGRGDTIYF. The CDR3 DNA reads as TGCAGTGCTAGTGGAAGGGGAGACACCATATATTTT.

In nucleotides, the CDR3 is TGTGCCAGTAGTATAGCAGGGGGCAAAATCCAAGAGACCCAGTACTTC. Protein: CASSIAGGKIQETQYF. This sequence joins TRBV19 and TRBJ2-5, with 8 bases lining up with TRBD1. The junction had 5 bases not matched to a gene; V was cut back by 1 base and J by 1 base. CDR3 size: 16 residues. Germline CDR1 and CDR2: LNHDA and SQIVND (reference sequence).

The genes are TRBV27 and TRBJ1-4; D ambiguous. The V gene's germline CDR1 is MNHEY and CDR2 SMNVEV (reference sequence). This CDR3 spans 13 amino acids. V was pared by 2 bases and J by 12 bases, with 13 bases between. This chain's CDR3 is CASSLQAGEELFF. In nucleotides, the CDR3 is TGTGCCAGCAGTTTACAGGCGGGTGAGGAACTGTTTTTT.

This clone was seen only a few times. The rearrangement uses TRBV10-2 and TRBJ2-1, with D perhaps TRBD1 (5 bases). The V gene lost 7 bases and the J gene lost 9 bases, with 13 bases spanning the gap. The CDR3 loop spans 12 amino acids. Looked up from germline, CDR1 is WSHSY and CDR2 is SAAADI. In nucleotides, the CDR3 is TGCGCCAGCAACAAAATTAGGGGTGAGCAGTTCTTC. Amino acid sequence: CASNKIRGEQFF.

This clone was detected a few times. CDR3 amino acids: CASSLGGVYDYGYTF. The CDR3 DNA reads TGTGCCAGCAGCTTAGGAGGAGTGTACGACTATGGCTACACCTTC. V is TRBV7-9 and J is TRBJ1-2; D is undetermined. Trimming shortened V by 1 base and J by 3 bases, and 12 bases separated the two germline ends. Germline V lookup: CDR1 SEHNR, CDR2 FQNEAQ (reference sequence). This CDR3 comprises 15 residues.

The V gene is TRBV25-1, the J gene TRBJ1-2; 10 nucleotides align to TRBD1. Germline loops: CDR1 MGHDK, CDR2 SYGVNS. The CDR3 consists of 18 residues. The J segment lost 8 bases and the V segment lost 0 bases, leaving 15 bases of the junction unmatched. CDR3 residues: CASSEYALGLDRGRGYTF. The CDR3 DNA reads TGTGCCAGCAGTGAATATGCCCTCGGGTTGGACAGGGGGAGAGGCTACACCTTC.

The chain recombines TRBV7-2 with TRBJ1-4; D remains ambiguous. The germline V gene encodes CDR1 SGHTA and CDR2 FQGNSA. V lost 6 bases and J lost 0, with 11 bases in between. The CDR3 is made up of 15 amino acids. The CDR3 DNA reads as TGTGCCAGCAGTTCCAGGTCTACAACTAATGAAAAACTGTTTTTT. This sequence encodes CASSSRSTTNEKLFF.

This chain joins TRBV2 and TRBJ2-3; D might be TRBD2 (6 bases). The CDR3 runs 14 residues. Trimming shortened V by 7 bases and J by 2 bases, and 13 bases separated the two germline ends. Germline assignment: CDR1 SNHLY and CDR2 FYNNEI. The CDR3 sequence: CASIRGLPTDTQYF. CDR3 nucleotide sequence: TGTGCCAGCATTCGGGGACTCCCCACAGATACGCAGTATTTT.

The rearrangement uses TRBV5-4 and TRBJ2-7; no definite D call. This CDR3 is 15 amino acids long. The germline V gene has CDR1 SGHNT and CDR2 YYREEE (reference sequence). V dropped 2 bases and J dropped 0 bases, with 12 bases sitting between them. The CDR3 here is CASSFGGRSSYEQYV. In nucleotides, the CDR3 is TGTGCCAGCAGCTTTGGCGGCCGAAGCTCCTACGAGCAGTACGTC.

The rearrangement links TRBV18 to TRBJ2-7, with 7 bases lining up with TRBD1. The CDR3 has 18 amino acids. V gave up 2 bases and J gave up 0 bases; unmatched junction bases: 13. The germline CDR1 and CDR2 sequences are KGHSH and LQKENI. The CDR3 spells CASSPAGQATPHSYEQYV. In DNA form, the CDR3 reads TGTGCCAGCTCACCAGCCGGACAGGCAACACCACACTCCTACGAGCAGTACGTC.

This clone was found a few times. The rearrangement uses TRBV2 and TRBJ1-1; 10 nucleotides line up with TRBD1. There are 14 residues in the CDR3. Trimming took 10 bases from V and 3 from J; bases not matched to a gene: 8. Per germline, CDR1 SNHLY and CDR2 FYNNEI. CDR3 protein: CATTTGGLDTEAFF. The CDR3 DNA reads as TGTGCCACCACGACAGGGGGCTTGGACACTGAAGCTTTCTTT.

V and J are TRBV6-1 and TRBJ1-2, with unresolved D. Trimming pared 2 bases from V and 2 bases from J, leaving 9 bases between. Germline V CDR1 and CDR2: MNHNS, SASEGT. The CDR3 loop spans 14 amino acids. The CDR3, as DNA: TGTGCCAGCAGTGAACGTGGGAGCAACTATGGCTACACCTTC. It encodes CASSERGSNYGYTF.

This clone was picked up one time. The CDR3 is CASSLGSASYNEQFF. DNA for the CDR3: TGTGCCAGCAGCTTAGGGTCCGCCTCCTACAATGAGCAGTTCTTC. The rearrangement uses TRBV7-9 and TRBJ2-1; D remains ambiguous. The V and J ends lost 1 base and 0 bases respectively, with 7 bases between them. This CDR3 has 15 residues. CDR1 is SEHNR and CDR2 is FQNEAQ in the germline V gene (reference sequence). The full variable domain, in which reference TRBV7-9 and TRBJ2-1 provide the parts outside the CDR3, is DTGVSQNPRHKITKRGQNVTFRCDPISEHNRLYWYRQTLGQGPEFLTYFQNEAQLEKSRLLSDRFSAERPKGSFSTLEIQRTEQGDSAMYLCASSLGSASYNEQFFGPGTRLTVL.